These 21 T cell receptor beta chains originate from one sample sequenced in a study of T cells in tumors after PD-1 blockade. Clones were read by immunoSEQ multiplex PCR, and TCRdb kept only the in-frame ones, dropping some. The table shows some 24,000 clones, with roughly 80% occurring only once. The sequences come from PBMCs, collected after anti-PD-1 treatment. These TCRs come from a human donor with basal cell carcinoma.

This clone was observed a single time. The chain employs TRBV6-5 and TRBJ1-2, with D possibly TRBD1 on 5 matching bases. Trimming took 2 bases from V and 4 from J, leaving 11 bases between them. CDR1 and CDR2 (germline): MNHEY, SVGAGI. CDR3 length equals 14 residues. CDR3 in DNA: TGTGCCAGCAGTTACGCGGCGAGGGGCTATGGCTACACCTTC. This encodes CASSYAARGYGYTF.

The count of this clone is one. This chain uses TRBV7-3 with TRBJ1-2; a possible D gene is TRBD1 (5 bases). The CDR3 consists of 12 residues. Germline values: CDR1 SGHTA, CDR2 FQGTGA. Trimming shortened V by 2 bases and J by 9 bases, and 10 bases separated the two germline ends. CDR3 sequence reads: CASSLRGYSYTF. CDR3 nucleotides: TGTGCCAGCAGCTTACGGGGGTACAGCTACACCTTC.

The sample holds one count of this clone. For the CDR3, the DNA is TGTGCCAGTAGTATGGGGCAGCTAGACTATGGCTACACCTTC. This gives the protein CASSMGQLDYGYTF. The rearrangement links TRBV19 to TRBJ1-2; D might be TRBD1 (5 bases). Trimming stripped 3 bases from V and 3 bases from J, with 11 bases between. Germline CDR1 reads LNHDA; CDR2 reads SQIVND (reference sequence). The CDR3 spans 14 residues. The full variable domain, with the rest looked up from reference TRBV19 and TRBJ1-2, is DGGITQSPKYLFRKEGQNVTLSCEQNLNHDAMYWYRQDPGQGLRLIYYSQIVNDFQKGDIAEGYSVSREKKESFPLTVTSAQKNPTAFYLCASSMGQLDYGYTFGSGTRLTVV.

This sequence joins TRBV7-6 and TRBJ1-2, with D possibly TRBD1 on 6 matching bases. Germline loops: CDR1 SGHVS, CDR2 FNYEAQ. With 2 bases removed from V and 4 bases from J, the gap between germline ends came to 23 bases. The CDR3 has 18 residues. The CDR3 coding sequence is TGTGCCAGCAGCTTAATGGGGGCCTTACAGGGTAGCGGCTATGGCTACACCTTC. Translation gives CASSLMGALQGSGYGYTF.

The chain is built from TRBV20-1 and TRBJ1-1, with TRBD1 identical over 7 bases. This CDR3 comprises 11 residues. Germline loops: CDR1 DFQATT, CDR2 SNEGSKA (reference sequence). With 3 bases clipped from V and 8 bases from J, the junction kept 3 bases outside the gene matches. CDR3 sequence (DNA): TGCAGTGCTAGGACAGGGTGGGAAGCTTTCTTT. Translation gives CSARTGWEAFF.

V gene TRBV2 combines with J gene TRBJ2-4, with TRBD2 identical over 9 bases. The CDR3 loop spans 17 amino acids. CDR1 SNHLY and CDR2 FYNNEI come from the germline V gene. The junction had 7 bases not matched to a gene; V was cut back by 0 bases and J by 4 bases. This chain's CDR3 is CASSEALLSGGKNIQYF. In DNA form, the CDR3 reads TGTGCCAGCAGTGAAGCGCTTCTGAGCGGGGGGAAAAACATTCAGTACTTC.

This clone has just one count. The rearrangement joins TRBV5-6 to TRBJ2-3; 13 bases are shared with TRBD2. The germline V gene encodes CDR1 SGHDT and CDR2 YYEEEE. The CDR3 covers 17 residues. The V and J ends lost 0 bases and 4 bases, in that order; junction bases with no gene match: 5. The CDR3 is CASSLGLAGGGADTQYF. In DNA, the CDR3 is TGTGCCAGCAGCTTGGGACTAGCGGGGGGCGGGGCAGATACGCAGTATTTT. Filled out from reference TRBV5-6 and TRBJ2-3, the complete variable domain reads DAGVTQSPTHLIKTRGQQVTLRCSPKSGHDTVSWYQQALGQGPQFIFQYYEEEERQRGNFPDRFSGHQFPNYSSELNVNALLLGDSALYLCASSLGLAGGGADTQYFGPGTRLTVL.

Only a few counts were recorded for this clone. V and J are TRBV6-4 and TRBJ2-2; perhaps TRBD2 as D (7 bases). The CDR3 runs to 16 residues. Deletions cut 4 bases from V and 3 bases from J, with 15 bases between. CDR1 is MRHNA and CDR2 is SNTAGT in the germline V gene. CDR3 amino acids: CASSGSGGQDTGELFF. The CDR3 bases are TGTGCCAGCAGTGGCTCGGGGGGCCAGGACACCGGGGAGCTGTTTTTT.

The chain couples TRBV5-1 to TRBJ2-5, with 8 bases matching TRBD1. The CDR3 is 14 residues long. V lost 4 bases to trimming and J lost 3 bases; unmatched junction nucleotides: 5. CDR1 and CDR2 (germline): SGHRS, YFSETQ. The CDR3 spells CASSIYRGEETQYF. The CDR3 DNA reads TGCGCCAGCAGCATATACAGGGGGGAAGAGACCCAGTACTTC.

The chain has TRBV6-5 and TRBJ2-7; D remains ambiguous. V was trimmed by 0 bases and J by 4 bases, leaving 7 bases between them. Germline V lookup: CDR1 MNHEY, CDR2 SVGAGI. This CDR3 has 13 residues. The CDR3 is CASSYSKGYEQYF. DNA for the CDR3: TGTGCCAGCAGTTACTCGAAGGGATACGAGCAGTACTTC.

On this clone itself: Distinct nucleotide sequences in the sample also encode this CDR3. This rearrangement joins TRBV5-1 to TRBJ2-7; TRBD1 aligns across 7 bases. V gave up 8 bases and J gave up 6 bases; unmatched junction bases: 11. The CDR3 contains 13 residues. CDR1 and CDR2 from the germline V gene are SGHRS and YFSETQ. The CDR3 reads CASSPQGEFEQYF. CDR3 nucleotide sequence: TGCGCCAGTAGCCCGCAGGGGGAGTTCGAGCAGTACTTC.

CDR3 region: CASSPIGGQKAAEAFF. The CDR3 DNA is TGTGCCAGCTCGCCTATAGGGGGACAAAAGGCCGCTGAAGCTTTCTTT. The rearrangement joins TRBV18 to TRBJ1-1; perhaps TRBD1 as D (6 bases). Deletions cut 6 bases from V and 6 bases from J, with 23 bases between. From germline, CDR1 is KGHSH and CDR2 LQKENI. This CDR3 has 16 amino acids.

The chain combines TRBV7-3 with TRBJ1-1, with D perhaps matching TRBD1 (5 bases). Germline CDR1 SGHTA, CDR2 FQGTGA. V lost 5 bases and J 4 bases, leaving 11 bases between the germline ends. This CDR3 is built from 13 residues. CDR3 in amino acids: CASSTRGGTEAFF. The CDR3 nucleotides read TGTGCCAGCAGCACAAGGGGAGGCACTGAAGCTTTCTTT. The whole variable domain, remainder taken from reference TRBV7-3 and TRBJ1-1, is GAGVSQTPSNKVTEKGKYVELRCDPISGHTALYWYRQSLGQGPEFLIYFQGTGAADDSGLPNDRFFAVRPEGSVSTLKIQRTERGDSAVYLCASSTRGGTEAFFGQGTRLTVV.

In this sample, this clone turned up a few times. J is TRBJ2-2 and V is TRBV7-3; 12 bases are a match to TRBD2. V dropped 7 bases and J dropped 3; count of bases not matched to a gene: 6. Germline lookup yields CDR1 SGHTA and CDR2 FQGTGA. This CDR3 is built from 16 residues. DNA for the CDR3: TGTGCCAGCACAAAGAGACTAGCGGGGGACACCGGGGAGCTGTTTTTT. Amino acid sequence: CASTKRLAGDTGELFF.

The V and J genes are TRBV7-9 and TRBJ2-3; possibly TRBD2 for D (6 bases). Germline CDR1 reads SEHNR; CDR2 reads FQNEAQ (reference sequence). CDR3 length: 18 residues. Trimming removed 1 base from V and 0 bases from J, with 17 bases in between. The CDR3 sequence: CASSLGVSGDTSTDTQYF. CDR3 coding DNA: TGTGCCAGCAGCTTAGGAGTTAGCGGAGATACTAGCACAGATACGCAGTATTTT.

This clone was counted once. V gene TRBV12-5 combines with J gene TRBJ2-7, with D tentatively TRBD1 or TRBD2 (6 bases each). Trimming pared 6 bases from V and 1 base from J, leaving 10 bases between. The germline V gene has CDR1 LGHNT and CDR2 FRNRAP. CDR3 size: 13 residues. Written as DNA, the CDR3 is TGTGCTAGTGGGGGAGGACAGTCCTACGAGCAGTACTTC. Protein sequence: CASGGGQSYEQYF.

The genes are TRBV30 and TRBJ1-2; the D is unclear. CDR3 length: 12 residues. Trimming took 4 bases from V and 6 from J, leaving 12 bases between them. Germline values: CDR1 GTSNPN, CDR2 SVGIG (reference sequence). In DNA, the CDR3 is TGTGCCTGGAATCGAGTAGCGGATGGCTACACCTTC. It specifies CAWNRVADGYTF.

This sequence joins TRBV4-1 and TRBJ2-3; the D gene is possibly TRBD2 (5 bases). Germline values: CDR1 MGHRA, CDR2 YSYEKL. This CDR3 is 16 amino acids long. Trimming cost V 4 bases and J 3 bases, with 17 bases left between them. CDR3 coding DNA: TGCGCCAGCAGCCTCAGCCTGAACACGGGGACAGATACGCAGTATTTT. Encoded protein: CASSLSLNTGTDTQYF.

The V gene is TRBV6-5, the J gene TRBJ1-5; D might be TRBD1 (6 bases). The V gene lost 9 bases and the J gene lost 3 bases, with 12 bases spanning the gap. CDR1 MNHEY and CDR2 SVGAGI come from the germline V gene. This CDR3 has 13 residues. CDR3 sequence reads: CASTDSFNQPQHF. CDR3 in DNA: TGTGCCAGTACGGACAGTTTCAATCAGCCCCAGCATTTT.

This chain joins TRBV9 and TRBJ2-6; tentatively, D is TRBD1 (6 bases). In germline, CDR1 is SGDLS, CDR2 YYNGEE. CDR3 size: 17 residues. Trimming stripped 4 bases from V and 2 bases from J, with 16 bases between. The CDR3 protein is CASSSQNAGAGANVLTF. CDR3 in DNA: TGTGCCAGCAGCTCACAGAACGCAGGGGCTGGGGCCAACGTCCTGACTTTC.

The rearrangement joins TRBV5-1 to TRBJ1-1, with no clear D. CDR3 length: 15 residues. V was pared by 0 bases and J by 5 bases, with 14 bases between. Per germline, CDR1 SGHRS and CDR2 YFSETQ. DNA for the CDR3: TGCGCCAGCAGCTTGGCCCCAGAGGGCTGGACTGAAGCTTTCTTT. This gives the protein CASSLAPEGWTEAFF.